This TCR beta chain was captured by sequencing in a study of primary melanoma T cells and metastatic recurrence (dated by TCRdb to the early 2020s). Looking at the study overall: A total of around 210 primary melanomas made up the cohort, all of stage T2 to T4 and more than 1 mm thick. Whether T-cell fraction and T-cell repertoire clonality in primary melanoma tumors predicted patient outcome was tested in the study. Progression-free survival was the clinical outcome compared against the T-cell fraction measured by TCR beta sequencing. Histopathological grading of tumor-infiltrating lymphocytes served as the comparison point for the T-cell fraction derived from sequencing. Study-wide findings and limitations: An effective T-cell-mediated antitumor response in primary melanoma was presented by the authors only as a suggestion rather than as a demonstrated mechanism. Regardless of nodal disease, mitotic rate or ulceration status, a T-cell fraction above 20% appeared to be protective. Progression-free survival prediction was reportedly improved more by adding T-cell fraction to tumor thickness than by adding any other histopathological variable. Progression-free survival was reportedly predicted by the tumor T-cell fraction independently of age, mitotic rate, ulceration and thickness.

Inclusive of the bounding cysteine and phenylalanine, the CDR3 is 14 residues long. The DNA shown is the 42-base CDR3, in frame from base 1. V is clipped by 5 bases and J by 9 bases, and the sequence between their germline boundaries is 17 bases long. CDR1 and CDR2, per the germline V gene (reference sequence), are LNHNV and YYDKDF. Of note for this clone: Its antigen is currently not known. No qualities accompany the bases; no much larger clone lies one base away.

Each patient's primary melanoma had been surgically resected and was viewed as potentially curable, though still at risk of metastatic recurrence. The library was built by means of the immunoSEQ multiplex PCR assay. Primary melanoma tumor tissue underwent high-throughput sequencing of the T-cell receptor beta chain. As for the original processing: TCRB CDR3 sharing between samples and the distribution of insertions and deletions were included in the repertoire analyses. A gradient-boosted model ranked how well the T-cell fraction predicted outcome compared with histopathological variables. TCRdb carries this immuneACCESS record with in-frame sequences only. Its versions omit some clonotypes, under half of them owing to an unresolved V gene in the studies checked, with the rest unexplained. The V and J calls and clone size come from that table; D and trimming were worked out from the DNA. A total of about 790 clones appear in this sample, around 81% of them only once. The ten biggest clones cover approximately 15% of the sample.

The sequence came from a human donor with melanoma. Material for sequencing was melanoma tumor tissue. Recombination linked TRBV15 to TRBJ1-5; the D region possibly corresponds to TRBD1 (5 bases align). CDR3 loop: CATSPTGGKGPQHF. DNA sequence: TGTGCCACCAGCCCTACCGGGGGGAAGGGGCCCCAGCATTTT.